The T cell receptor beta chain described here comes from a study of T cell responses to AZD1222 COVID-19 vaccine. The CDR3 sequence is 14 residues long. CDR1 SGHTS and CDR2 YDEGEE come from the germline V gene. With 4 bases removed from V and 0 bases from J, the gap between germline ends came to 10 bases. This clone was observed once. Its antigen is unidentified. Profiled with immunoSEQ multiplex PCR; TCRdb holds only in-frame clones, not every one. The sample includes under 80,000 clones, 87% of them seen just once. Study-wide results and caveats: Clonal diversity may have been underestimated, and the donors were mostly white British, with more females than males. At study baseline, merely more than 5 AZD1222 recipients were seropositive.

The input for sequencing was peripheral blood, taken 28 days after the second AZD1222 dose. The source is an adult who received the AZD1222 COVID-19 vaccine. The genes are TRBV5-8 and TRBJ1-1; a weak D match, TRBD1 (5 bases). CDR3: CASSVDSVNTEAFF. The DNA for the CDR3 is TGTGCCAGCAGCGTCGACAGTGTGAACACTGAAGCTTTCTTT.